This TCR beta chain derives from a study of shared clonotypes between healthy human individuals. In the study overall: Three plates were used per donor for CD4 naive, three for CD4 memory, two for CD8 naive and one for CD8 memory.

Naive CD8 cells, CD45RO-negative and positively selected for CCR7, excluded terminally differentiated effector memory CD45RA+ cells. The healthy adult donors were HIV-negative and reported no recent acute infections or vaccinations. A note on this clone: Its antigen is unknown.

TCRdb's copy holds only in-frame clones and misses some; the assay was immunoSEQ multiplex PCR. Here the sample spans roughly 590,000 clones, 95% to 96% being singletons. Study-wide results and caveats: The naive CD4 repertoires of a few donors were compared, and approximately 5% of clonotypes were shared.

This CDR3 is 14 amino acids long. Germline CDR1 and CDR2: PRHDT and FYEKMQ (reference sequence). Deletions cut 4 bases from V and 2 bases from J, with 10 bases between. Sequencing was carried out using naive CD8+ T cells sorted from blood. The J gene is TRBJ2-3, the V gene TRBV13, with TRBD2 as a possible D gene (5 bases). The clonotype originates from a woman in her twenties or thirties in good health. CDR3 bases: TGTGCCAGCAGCTCAGGACTTGCCACAGATACGCAGTATTTT. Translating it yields CASSSGLATDTQYF.